Following are 15 T cell receptor beta chains from one sample sequenced in a study of a mutant IDH1 vaccine in newly diagnosed glioma (dated by TCRdb to about 2021). No antigens are known for them. The sample's time point label is to be understood as: week 5, during vaccination. Each vaccine dose, consisting of 300 ug of a 20-mer mutant IDH1 peptide in Montanide, was administered subcutaneously with topical imiquimod. To prepare the library, the immunoSEQ multiplex PCR assay was applied. TCRdb carries this immuneACCESS record with in-frame sequences only. Its versions omit some clonotypes, under half of them owing to an unresolved V gene in the studies checked, with the rest unexplained. The sample contains about 42,000 clones, approximately 83% of them found a single time. The top ten constitute around 1.7% of the sample. The sample was PBMCs, taken from a glioma patient whose treatment included an IDH1 peptide vaccine. Source of these receptors: a man in his forties with glioma.

The chain's CDR3 is CASSLVAVGELFF. DNA for the CDR3: TGCGCCAGCAGCTTGGTTGCGGTCGGGGAGCTGTTTTTT. This chain uses TRBV5-1 with TRBJ2-2; no firm D call. Germline lookup yields CDR1 SGHRS and CDR2 YFSETQ. This CDR3 comprises 13 residues. Trimming removed 0 bases from V and 7 bases from J, with 7 bases in between. Combining the CDR3 with reference TRBV5-1 and TRBJ2-2 gives the whole variable domain KAGVTQTPRYLIKTRGQQVTLSCSPISGHRSVSWYQQTPGQGLQFLFEYFSETQRNKGNFPGRFSGRQFSNSRSEMNVSTLELGDSALYLCASSLVAVGELFFGEGSRLTVL.

The chain joins TRBV10-1 to TRBJ1-1, with D perhaps matching TRBD1 (6 bases). This CDR3 is built from 13 residues. Trimming left V 6 bases short and J 6 bases short, with 14 bases between. Germline CDR1 WNHNN, CDR2 SYGVQD (reference sequence). CDR3 sequence: CASSEGGMAEAFF. In DNA, the CDR3 is TGCGCCAGCAGCGAGGGGGGAATGGCTGAAGCTTTCTTT.

This chain links TRBV25-1 with TRBJ2-3; 8 bases fit TRBD2. The CDR3 runs to 15 residues. Trimming removed 8 bases from V and 2 bases from J; junction bases left unmatched: 9. CDR1 is MGHDK and CDR2 is SYGVNS in the germline V gene. The CDR3 DNA reads TGTGCCAGCCGCCCGGGGGGGGGACTCACAGATACGCAGTATTTT. Amino acid sequence: CASRPGGGLTDTQYF.

This clone has just one count. The gene calls are TRBV5-4 and TRBJ2-5, with 8 bases lining up with TRBD2. The CDR3 is made up of 16 amino acids. V lost 1 base, J lost 5 bases, and 10 bases stayed unmatched. Per the germline V gene, CDR1 is SGHNT and CDR2 is YYREEE (reference sequence). CDR3 bases: TGTGCCAGCAGCTTGTTTACTAGCGGTTTGGGGGAGACCCAGTACTTC. This codes for CASSLFTSGLGETQYF.

The chain links TRBV27 to TRBJ2-3; TRBD2 agrees at 7 bases. Germline V CDR1 and CDR2: MNHEY, SMNVEV (reference sequence). The CDR3 totals 16 residues. V dropped 4 bases and J dropped 2; count of bases not matched to a gene: 9. CDR3 sequence reads: CASSWQSGVSTDTQYF. CDR3 nucleotide sequence: TGTGCCAGCAGTTGGCAAAGCGGGGTTTCCACAGATACGCAGTATTTT.

This chain joins TRBV7-2 and TRBJ2-7; 8 bases line up with TRBD2. Trimming removed 3 bases from V and 5 bases from J; junction bases left unmatched: 6. Germline V CDR1 and CDR2: SGHTA, FQGNSA. The CDR3 loop spans 14 amino acids. CDR3 nucleotides: TGTGCCAGCAGCTTTTCAACGGGAGGGCACGAGCAGTACTTC. It encodes CASSFSTGGHEQYF.

The chain carries TRBV9 and TRBJ2-5, with D perhaps matching TRBD2 (7 bases). This CDR3 has 15 residues. The V gene lost 4 bases and the J gene lost 5 bases, with 18 bases spanning the gap. The germline CDR1 and CDR2 sequences are SGDLS and YYNGEE. CDR3 in amino acids: CASSRGGGEQETQYF. In nucleotides, the CDR3 is TGTGCCAGCAGCAGGGGGGGAGGGGAGCAGGAGACCCAGTACTTC. Filled out from reference TRBV9 and TRBJ2-5, the complete variable domain reads DSGVTQTPKHLITATGQRVTLRCSPRSGDLSVYWYQQSLDQGLQFLIQYYNGEERAKGNILERFSAQQFPDLHSELNLSSLELGDSALYFCASSRGGGEQETQYFGPGTRLLVL.

The J gene is TRBJ2-7, the V gene TRBV4-1; D uncertain. The CDR3 is made up of 15 amino acids. CDR1 and CDR2 (germline): MGHRA, YSYEKL. With 0 bases removed from V and 0 bases from J, the gap between germline ends came to 9 bases. In DNA form, the CDR3 reads TGCGCCAGCAGCCAAGAAGCTCCCCGCTCCTACGAGCAGTACTTC. Its protein product is CASSQEAPRSYEQYF.

The V call is TRBV19, the J call TRBJ2-1; TRBD2 matches 8 bases. The CDR3 spans 13 residues. Germline CDR1 is LNHDA and CDR2 is SQIVND (reference sequence). V lost 9 bases to trimming and J lost 2 bases; unmatched junction nucleotides: 3. CDR3 residues: CASSGSPYNEQFF. The CDR3 nucleotides are TGTGCCAGCAGCGGGAGCCCCTACAATGAGCAGTTCTTC.

The V and J genes are TRBV7-9 and TRBJ2-7; TRBD1 or TRBD2 may be the D gene (5 bases each). Germline assignment: CDR1 SEHNR and CDR2 FQNEAQ (reference sequence). Trimming removed 6 bases at V and 5 bases at J, with 17 bases between. This CDR3 spans 14 amino acids. The CDR3 protein is CASRLGRESHEQYF. The CDR3 region has the DNA TGTGCCAGCAGGCTGGGACGGGAAAGTCACGAGCAGTACTTC.

DNA of the CDR3: TGCGCCAGCAGAGGGGGAGACCTGGAGGGTTTTTACTTC. This gives the protein CASRGGDLEGFYF. The rearrangement links TRBV5-1 to TRBJ2-7, with D possibly being TRBD1 or TRBD2 (6 bases each). The CDR3 totals 13 residues. V dropped 5 bases and J dropped 13 bases, with 22 bases sitting between them. CDR1 SGHRS and CDR2 YFSETQ come from the germline V gene.

The chain couples TRBV4-1 to TRBJ2-3; TRBD2 agrees at 10 bases. J lost 3 bases, V lost 0 bases, and 15 bases had no gene match. Germline CDR1 MGHRA, CDR2 YSYEKL. The CDR3 is made up of 20 amino acids. The CDR3: CASSQDRSRASGRLTDTQYF. The DNA of the CDR3 is TGCGCCAGCAGCCAAGATAGAAGTAGGGCTAGCGGGAGACTGACAGATACGCAGTATTTT.

The J gene is TRBJ1-5, the V gene TRBV7-9; 8 nucleotides agree with TRBD1. The V and J ends lost 5 bases and 4 bases, in that order; junction bases with no gene match: 7. There are 15 residues in the CDR3. From germline, CDR1 is SEHNR and CDR2 FQNEAQ (reference sequence). CDR3 DNA: TGTGCCAGCAGCCCACCGGGACAGGTGAATCAGCCCCAGCATTTT. Translated, it gives CASSPPGQVNQPQHF.

This chain links TRBV5-1 with TRBJ2-1; a weak D match, TRBD2 (6 bases). V was clipped by 4 bases and J by 10 bases, with 24 bases between them. There are 16 residues in the CDR3. Germline CDR1 and CDR2: SGHRS and YFSETQ. CDR3 nucleotides: TGCGCCAGCAGCCAGACTAGTGGGGTGGTTGGGAACGAGCAGTTCTTC. Translated, it gives CASSQTSGVVGNEQFF.

The V and J genes are TRBV5-1 and TRBJ2-1; D is undetermined. The germline V and J ends were trimmed by 0 bases and 6 bases, with 19 bases remaining between them. Germline CDR1 is SGHRS and CDR2 is YFSETQ. The CDR3 runs to 17 residues. The CDR3 loop reads CASSLEPHPSGSNEQFF. CDR3 DNA sequence: TGCGCCAGCAGCTTGGAGCCCCACCCCAGTGGTAGCAATGAGCAGTTCTTC.